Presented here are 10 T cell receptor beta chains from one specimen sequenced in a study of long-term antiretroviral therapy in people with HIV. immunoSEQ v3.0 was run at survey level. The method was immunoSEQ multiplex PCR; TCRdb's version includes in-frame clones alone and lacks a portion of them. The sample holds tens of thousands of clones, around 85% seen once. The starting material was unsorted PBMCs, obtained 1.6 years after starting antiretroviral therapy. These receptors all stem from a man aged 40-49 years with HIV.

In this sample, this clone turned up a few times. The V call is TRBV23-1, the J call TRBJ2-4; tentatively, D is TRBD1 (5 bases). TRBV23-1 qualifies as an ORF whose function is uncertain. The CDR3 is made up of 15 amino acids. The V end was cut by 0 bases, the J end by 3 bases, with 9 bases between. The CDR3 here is CASSQSKGCKNIQYF. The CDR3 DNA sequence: TGCGCCAGCAGTCAATCAAAGGGGTGCAAAAACATTCAGTACTTC.

DNA for the CDR3: TGTGCCAGCAGCTTAGGGACTAGCGGACTCTACGAGCAGTACTTC. Its protein product is CASSLGTSGLYEQYF. The chain uses TRBV7-8 and TRBJ2-7, with 10 bases lining up with TRBD2. Trimming took 1 base from V and 3 from J; bases not matched to a gene: 3. The CDR3 has 15 residues. The germline gives CDR1 SGHVS, CDR2 FQNEAQ.

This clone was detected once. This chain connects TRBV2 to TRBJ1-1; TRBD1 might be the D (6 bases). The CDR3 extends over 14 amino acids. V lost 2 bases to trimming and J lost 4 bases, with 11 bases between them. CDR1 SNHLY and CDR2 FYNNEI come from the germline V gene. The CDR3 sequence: CASSEQGIGTEAFF. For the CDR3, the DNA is TGTGCCAGCAGTGAACAGGGGATCGGCACTGAAGCTTTCTTT.

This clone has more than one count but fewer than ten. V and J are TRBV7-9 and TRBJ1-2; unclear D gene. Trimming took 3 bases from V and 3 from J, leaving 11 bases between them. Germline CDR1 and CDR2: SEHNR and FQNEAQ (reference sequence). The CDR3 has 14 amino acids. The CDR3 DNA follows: TGTGCCAGCAGCTTTTCGATGAGGGACTATGGCTACACCTTC. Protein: CASSFSMRDYGYTF.

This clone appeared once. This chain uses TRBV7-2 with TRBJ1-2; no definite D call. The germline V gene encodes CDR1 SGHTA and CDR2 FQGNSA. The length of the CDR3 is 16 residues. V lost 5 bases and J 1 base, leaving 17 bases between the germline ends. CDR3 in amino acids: CASSLRVTPFNYGYTF. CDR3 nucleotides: TGTGCCAGCAGCCTCCGGGTCACCCCGTTTAACTATGGCTACACCTTC. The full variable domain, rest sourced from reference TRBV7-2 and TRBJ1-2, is GAGVSQSPSNKVTEKGKDVELRCDPISGHTALYWYRQSLGQGLEFLIYFQGNSAPDKSGLPSDRFSAERTGGSVSTLTIQRTQQEDSAVYLCASSLRVTPFNYGYTFGSGTRLTVV.

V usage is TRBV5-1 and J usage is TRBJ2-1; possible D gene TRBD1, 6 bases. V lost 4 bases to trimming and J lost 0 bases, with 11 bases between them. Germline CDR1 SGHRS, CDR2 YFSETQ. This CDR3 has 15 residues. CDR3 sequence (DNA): TGCGCCAGCAGCCCCCAAGGGGGCTCCTACAATGAGCAGTTCTTC. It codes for CASSPQGGSYNEQFF.

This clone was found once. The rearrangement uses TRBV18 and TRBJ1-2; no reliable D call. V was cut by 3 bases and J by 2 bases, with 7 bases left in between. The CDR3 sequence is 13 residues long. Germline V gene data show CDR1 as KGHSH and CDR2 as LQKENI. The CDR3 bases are TGTGCCAGCTCACCCGACGAAAACTATGGCTACACCTTC. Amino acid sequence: CASSPDENYGYTF.

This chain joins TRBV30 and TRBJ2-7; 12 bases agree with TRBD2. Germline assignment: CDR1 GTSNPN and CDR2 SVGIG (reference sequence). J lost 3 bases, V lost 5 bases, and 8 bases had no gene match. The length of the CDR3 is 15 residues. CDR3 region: CAWAGKTSGSYEQYF. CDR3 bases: TGTGCCTGGGCCGGAAAGACTAGCGGGAGCTACGAGCAGTACTTC.

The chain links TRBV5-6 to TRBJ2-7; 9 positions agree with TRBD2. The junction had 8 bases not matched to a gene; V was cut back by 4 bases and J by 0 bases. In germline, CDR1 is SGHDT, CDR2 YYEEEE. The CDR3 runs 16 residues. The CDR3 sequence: CASSPVSGSLSYEQYF. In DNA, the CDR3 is TGTGCCAGCAGCCCTGTTAGCGGGAGTCTCTCCTACGAGCAGTACTTC.

The CDR3 sequence is CAISERQLNQPQHF. The CDR3 DNA sequence: TGTGCCATCAGTGAGAGGCAGCTTAATCAGCCCCAGCATTTT. The chain is built from TRBV10-3 and TRBJ1-5, with no clear D. The CDR3 is made up of 14 amino acids. CDR1 and CDR2 from the germline V gene are ENHRY and SYGVKD. Trimming shortened V by 2 bases and J by 4 bases, and 9 bases separated the two germline ends.